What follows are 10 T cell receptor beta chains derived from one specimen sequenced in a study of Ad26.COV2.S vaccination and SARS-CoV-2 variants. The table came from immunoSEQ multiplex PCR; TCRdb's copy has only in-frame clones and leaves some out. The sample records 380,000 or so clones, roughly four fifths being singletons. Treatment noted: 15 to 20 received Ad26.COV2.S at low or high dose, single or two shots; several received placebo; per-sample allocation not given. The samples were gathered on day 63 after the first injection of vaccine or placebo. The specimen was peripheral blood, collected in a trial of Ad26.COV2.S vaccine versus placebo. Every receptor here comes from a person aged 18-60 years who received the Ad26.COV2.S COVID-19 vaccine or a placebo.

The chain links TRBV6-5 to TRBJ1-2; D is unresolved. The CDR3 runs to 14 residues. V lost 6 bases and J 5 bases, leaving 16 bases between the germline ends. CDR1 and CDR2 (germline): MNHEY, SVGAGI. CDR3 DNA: TGTGCCAGCAGAATGGGCGGAGGAAGTTATGGCTACACCTTC. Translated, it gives CASRMGGGSYGYTF.

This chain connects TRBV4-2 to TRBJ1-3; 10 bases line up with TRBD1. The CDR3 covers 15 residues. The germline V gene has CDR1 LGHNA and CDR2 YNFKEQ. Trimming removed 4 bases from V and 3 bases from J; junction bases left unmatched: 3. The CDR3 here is CASSPRTGGGNTIYF. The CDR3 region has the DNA TGTGCCAGCAGCCCCAGGACAGGGGGTGGAAACACCATATATTTT.

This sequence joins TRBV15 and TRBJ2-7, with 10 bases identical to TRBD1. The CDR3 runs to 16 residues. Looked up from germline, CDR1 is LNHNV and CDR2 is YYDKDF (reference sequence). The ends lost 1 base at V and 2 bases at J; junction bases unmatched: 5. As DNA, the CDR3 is TGTGCCACCAGCAGAGGAGACGGGACAGGGGCCTACGAGCAGTACTTC. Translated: CATSRGDGTGAYEQYF.

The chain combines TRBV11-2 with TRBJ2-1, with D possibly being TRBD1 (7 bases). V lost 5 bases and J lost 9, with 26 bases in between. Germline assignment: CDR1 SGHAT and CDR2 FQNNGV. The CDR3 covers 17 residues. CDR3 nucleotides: TGTGCCAGCAGCCGGGCCTTCGCGTCAGGGGGGAGAGGTGAGCAGTTCTTC. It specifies CASSRAFASGGRGEQFF.

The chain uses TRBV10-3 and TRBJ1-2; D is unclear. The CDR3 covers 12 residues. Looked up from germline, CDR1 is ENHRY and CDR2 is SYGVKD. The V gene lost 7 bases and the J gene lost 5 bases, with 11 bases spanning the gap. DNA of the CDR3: TGTGCCATCAATGGCAGCCCTTATGGCTACACCTTC. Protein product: CAINGSPYGYTF.

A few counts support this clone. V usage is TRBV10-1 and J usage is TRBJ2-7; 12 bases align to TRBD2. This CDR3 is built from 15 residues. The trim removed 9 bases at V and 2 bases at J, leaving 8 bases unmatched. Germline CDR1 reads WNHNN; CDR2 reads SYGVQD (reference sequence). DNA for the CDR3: TGCGCCAGAATAAGGACTAGCGGGACTCCCTACGAGCAGTACTTC. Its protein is CARIRTSGTPYEQYF.

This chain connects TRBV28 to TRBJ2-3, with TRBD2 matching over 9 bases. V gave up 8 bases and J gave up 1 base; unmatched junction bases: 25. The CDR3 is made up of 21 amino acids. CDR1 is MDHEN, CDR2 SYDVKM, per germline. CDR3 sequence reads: CASRRSGGPAGGRRGTDTQYF. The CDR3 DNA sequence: TGTGCCAGCCGACGCTCAGGGGGTCCAGCGGGGGGCCGCCGGGGCACAGATACGCAGTATTTT.

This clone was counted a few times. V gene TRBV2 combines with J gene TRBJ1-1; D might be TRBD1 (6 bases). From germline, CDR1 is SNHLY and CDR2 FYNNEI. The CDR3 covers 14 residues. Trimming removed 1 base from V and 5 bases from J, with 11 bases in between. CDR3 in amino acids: CASSEGNRVTEAFF. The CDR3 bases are TGTGCCAGCAGTGAAGGGAACAGGGTGACTGAAGCTTTCTTT.

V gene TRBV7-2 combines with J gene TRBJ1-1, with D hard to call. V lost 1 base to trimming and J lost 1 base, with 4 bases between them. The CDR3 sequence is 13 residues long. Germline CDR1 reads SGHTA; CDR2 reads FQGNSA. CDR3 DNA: TGTGCCAGCAGCTTAGGTCAGAACACTGAAGCTTTCTTT. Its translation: CASSLGQNTEAFF.

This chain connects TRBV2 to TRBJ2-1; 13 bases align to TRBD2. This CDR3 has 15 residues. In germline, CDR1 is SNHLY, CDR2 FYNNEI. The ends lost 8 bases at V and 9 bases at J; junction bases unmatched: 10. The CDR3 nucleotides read TGTGCCAGCTCGTTTGGGACTAGCGGGAAGGGTGAGCAGTTCTTC. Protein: CASSFGTSGKGEQFF.